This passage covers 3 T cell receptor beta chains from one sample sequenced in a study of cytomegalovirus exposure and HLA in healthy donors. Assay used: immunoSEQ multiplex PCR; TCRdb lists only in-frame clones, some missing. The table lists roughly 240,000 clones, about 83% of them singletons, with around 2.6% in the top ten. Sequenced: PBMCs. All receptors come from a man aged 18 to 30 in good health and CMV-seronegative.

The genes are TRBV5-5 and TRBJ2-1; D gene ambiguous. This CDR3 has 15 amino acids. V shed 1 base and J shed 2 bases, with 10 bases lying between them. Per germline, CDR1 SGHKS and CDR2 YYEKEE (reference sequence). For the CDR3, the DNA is TGTGCCAGCAGCTTGTCCCAGCGACCCTACAATGAGCAGTTCTTC. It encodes CASSLSQRPYNEQFF.

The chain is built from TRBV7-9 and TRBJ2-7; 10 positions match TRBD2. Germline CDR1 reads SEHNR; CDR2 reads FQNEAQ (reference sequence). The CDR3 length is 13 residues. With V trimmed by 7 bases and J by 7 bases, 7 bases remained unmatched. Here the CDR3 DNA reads TGTGCCAGCACCCTAGCGGGAGCTGGTGAGCAGTACTTC. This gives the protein CASTLAGAGEQYF. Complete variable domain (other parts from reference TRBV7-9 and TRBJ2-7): DTGVSQNPRHKITKRGQNVTFRCDPISEHNRLYWYRQTLGQGPEFLTYFQNEAQLEKSRLLSDRFSAERPKGSFSTLEIQRTEQGDSAMYLCASTLAGAGEQYFGPGTRLTVT.

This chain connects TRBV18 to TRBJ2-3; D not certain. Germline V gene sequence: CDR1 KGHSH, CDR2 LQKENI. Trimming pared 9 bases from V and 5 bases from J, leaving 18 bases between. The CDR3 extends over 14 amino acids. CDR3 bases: TGTGCCAGTTCGCAGCGCACCGGTATAGATACGCAGTATTTT. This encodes CASSQRTGIDTQYF.